This TCR beta chain came from a study of T-cell memory formation after mild COVID-19. Study context: TCR clustering was largely donor specific.

This clonotype was recorded a few times. Its cognate antigen is unknown. A 5'RACE reaction primed in the constant segment made cDNA libraries of TCR alpha and TCR beta, and these carried sample barcodes and UMIs. TCRdb itself ran the 5' RACE reads through MiXCR, one entry per CDR3 protein. Of 200,000 to 250,000 distinct CDR3 sequences listed, about 9.2% are singletons. Broader study findings: Second-wave clones peaking on day 37 lacked confirmed SARS-CoV-2 specificity. Pre-infection memory harbored some responding clones, suggesting cross-reactive memory joined.

The CDR3 loop spans 12 amino acids. Germline V lookup: CDR1 MNHEY, CDR2 SVGAGI. V lost 4 bases to trimming and J lost 7 bases, with 8 bases between them. The sequence was collected from a young man who had mild COVID-19 (a few samples of this study predate the infection). Cell type and time point are not known. What was sequenced was PBMCs or a T cell subset sorted from them (not recorded which). The chain is built from TRBV6-5 and TRBJ1-5; no clear D. CDR3 DNA: TGTGCCAGCAGTTCCCCGGGGCAGCCCCAGCATTTT. Translation: CASSSPGQPQHF.